What follows are 30 T cell receptor beta chains derived from one specimen sequenced in a study of blood T cell repertoires in COVID-19. The method was immunoSEQ multiplex PCR; TCRdb's version includes in-frame clones alone and lacks a portion of them. The table includes fewer than 400,000 clones, around nine tenths detected once. The source material was peripheral blood. These receptors were taken from a human donor in a cohort sampled during active COVID-19.

This chain connects TRBV3-1 (or the pseudogene TRBV3-2) to TRBJ1-3, with D unclear. The ends were cut back, 2 bases at V and 1 base at J, with 9 bases in the middle. The germline CDR1 and CDR2 sequences are LGHDT and YNNKEL (reference sequence). This CDR3 region has 15 residues. DNA of the CDR3: TGTGCCAGCAGCCAAACCCCGGGGTCTGGAAACACCATATATTTT. Encoded protein: CASSQTPGSGNTIYF.

The rearrangement joins TRBV6-1 to TRBJ1-1; maybe TRBD1 (5 bases). The V gene's germline CDR1 is MNHNS and CDR2 SASEGT. Trimming took off 2 bases at V and 5 bases at J, with 15 bases between the two ends. The CDR3 length is 15 residues. CDR3 loop: CASSELEGAGTEAFF. CDR3 nucleotides: TGTGCCAGCAGTGAATTGGAAGGGGCTGGTACTGAAGCTTTCTTT.

The chain links TRBV25-1 to TRBJ1-5; 9 nucleotides agree with TRBD1. CDR3 length: 17 residues. CDR1 and CDR2 (germline): MGHDK, SYGVNS. Trimming cost V 1 base and J 4 bases; bases outside gene matches: 8. The CDR3 DNA is TGTGCCAGCAGTGAATTTTCTTGGGACAGGGTGAATCAGCCCCAGCATTTT. This codes for CASSEFSWDRVNQPQHF.

The chain carries TRBV5-5 and TRBJ2-1; D is unresolved. The CDR3 spans 16 residues. V lost 1 base, J lost 1 base, and 12 bases lay in between. CDR1 SGHKS and CDR2 YYEKEE come from the germline V gene (reference sequence). The CDR3 loop is CASSLLGPYSYNEQFF. DNA for the CDR3: TGTGCCAGCAGCTTGTTGGGCCCTTATTCCTACAATGAGCAGTTCTTC.

This clone was observed a single time. The chain links TRBV30 to TRBJ1-1; maybe TRBD1 (5 bases). Germline values: CDR1 GTSNPN, CDR2 SVGIG (reference sequence). The CDR3 has 13 amino acids. Trimming removed 2 bases from V and 10 bases from J, with 17 bases in between. The CDR3 DNA reads TGTGCCTGGAGTTTCGGGGGAAATGTAGCAGCTTTCTTT. The encoded protein is CAWSFGGNVAAFF.

This clone was observed once. The chain is built from TRBV24-1 and TRBJ2-2; 10 nucleotides match TRBD2. Trimming took 2 bases from V and 5 from J; bases not matched to a gene: 4. This CDR3 contains 16 residues. CDR1 and CDR2 from the germline V gene are KGHDR and SFDVKD. This chain's CDR3 is CATSDSQRGGTGELFF. DNA of the CDR3: TGTGCCACCAGTGATTCACAGCGGGGGGGAACCGGGGAGCTGTTTTTT.

In this sample, this clone turned up a few times. The chain uses TRBV5-4 and TRBJ2-3, with no clear D. Germline V gene sequence: CDR1 SGHNT, CDR2 YYREEE (reference sequence). The length of the CDR3 is 16 residues. V was shortened by 0 bases and J by 0 bases, with 11 bases between the two germline ends. The DNA of the CDR3 is TGTGCCAGCAGCTTGGGACTCGATTATAGCACAGATACGCAGTATTTT. This translates into CASSLGLDYSTDTQYF.

On this clone: Other DNA sequences in this sample translate to the same CDR3. The genes are TRBV20-1 and TRBJ1-2, with TRBD1 matching 9 bases. J gave up 7 bases and V 3 bases, and 3 bases lay outside the gene matches. The V gene's germline CDR1 is DFQATT and CDR2 SNEGSKA (reference sequence). The length of the CDR3 is 12 residues. The chain's CDR3 is CSASGQGFGYTF. CDR3 nucleotide sequence: TGCAGTGCTAGTGGACAGGGGTTTGGCTACACCTTC.

The chain is built from TRBV18 and TRBJ1-1, with TRBD1 matching 7 bases. Trimming took 3 bases from V and 4 from J; bases not matched to a gene: 5. CDR1 is KGHSH, CDR2 LQKENI, per germline. The CDR3 extends over 14 amino acids. In DNA form, the CDR3 reads TGTGCCAGCTCACCTAGACAGGGTGGCACTGAAGCTTTCTTT. Its translation is CASSPRQGGTEAFF.

This clone was seen only once. The rearrangement links TRBV5-4 to TRBJ2-2, with D tentatively TRBD1 (5 bases). Germline V CDR1 and CDR2: SGHNT, YYREEE (reference sequence). The CDR3 extends over 12 amino acids. Trimming removed 3 bases from V and 8 bases from J, with 8 bases in between. CDR3: CASSSRQGELFF. In DNA, the CDR3 is TGTGCCAGCAGCTCCCGACAGGGGGAGCTGTTTTTT. Looking up the rest from reference TRBV5-4 and TRBJ2-2 gives the full variable domain: ETGVTQSPTHLIKTRGQQVTLRCSSQSGHNTVSWYQQALGQGPQFIFQYYREEENGRGNFPPRFSGLQFPNYSSELNVNALELDDSALYLCASSSRQGELFFGEGSRLTVL.

This chain connects TRBV5-6 to TRBJ1-4; no reliable D call. Looked up from germline, CDR1 is SGHDT and CDR2 is YYEEEE. This CDR3 comprises 14 residues. The V end lost 4 bases, the J end lost 3 bases, and 10 bases lay between the germline ends. The CDR3 spells CASSLGSANEKLFF. For the CDR3, the DNA is TGTGCCAGCAGCCTGGGGAGTGCTAATGAAAAACTGTTTTTT. Based on the CDR3 plus reference TRBV5-6 and TRBJ1-4, the full variable domain is DAGVTQSPTHLIKTRGQQVTLRCSPKSGHDTVSWYQQALGQGPQFIFQYYEEEERQRGNFPDRFSGHQFPNYSSELNVNALLLGDSALYLCASSLGSANEKLFFGSGTQLSVL.

The J gene is TRBJ1-1, the V gene TRBV12-3 or TRBV12-4, with D possibly matching TRBD1 (5 bases). Trimming left V 3 bases short and J 3 bases short, with 8 bases between. The CDR3 runs to 13 residues. The CDR3, as DNA: TGTGCCAGCAGTTTGACAGTTTACACTGAAGCTTTCTTT. Its protein is CASSLTVYTEAFF.

The V gene is TRBV7-3, the J gene TRBJ1-6; possibly TRBD1 for D (5 bases). The ends were cut back, 0 bases at V and 7 bases at J, with 10 bases in the middle. Germline CDR1 reads SGHTA; CDR2 reads FQGTGA. The CDR3 extends over 15 amino acids. CDR3: CASSLTGGLNSPLHF. In nucleotides, the CDR3 is TGTGCCAGCAGCTTAACGGGGGGATTAAATTCACCCCTCCACTTT.

The gene calls are TRBV4-1 and TRBJ2-5; 7 nucleotides line up with TRBD2. Germline-derived CDR1 and CDR2 are MGHRA and YSYEKL. The CDR3 extends over 17 amino acids. V was clipped by 0 bases and J by 9 bases; unmatched bases: 16. For the CDR3, the DNA is TGCGCCAGCAGCCAAGATTACCCCAGCGGGGCCACAGTGTCCCAGTACTTC. Encoded protein: CASSQDYPSGATVSQYF.

V is TRBV7-2 and J is TRBJ2-1; D gene unclear. Germline V gene data show CDR1 as SGHTA and CDR2 as FQGNSA. The CDR3 extends over 11 amino acids. Trimming left V 1 base short and J 10 bases short, with 5 bases between. The CDR3 DNA is TGTGCCAGCAGCTTAGACTGGGAGCAGTTCTTC. This encodes CASSLDWEQFF.

This sequence joins TRBV5-6 and TRBJ1-6, with 10 bases identical to TRBD1. Unmatched junction bases numbered 5, after V lost 4 bases and J lost 10 bases. The CDR3 covers 14 residues. Germline loops: CDR1 SGHDT, CDR2 YYEEEE. As DNA, the CDR3 is TGTGCCAGCAGCATAGACAGGGGGCGGTCACCCCTCCACTTT. Encoded protein: CASSIDRGRSPLHF.

This rearrangement joins TRBV20-1 to TRBJ1-1; D gene unclear. CDR1 and CDR2 (germline): DFQATT, SNEGSKA (reference sequence). V lost 3 bases and J 5 bases, leaving 16 bases between the germline ends. This CDR3 contains 14 residues. Here the CDR3 reads CSASSFLGGTEAFF. DNA of the CDR3: TGCAGTGCTAGTAGTTTTCTAGGTGGAACTGAAGCTTTCTTT.

J is TRBJ2-2 and V is TRBV9; D may be TRBD2 (6 bases). In germline, CDR1 is SGDLS, CDR2 YYNGEE. V was shortened by 4 bases and J by 4 bases, with 17 bases between the two germline ends. This CDR3 spans 16 amino acids. The CDR3 DNA sequence: TGTGCCAGCAGCCGCGATCGGGGGTCGGGCACCGGGGAGCTGTTTTTT. Residues: CASSRDRGSGTGELFF.

The V call is TRBV30, the J call TRBJ2-5; TRBD1 aligns across 7 bases. Losses at the gene ends were 0 bases for V and 7 bases for J; bases not matched to a gene: 8. The CDR3 has 14 amino acids. Germline assignment: CDR1 GTSNPN and CDR2 SVGIG (reference sequence). The CDR3 sequence is CAWSVGTEGATQYF. The DNA for the CDR3 is TGTGCCTGGAGTGTCGGGACAGAAGGAGCGACCCAGTACTTC. Looking up the rest from reference TRBV30 and TRBJ2-5 gives the full variable domain: SQTIHQWPATLVQPVGSPLSLECTVEGTSNPNLYWYRQAAGRGLQLLFYSVGIGQISSEVPQNLSASRPQDRQFILSSKKLLLSDSGFYLCAWSVGTEGATQYFGPGTRLLVL.

This clone was seen more than once but under ten times. The chain joins TRBV2 to TRBJ2-7; the D is unclear. This CDR3 contains 11 residues. Germline values: CDR1 SNHLY, CDR2 FYNNEI. The V gene lost 8 bases and the J gene lost 2 bases, with 7 bases spanning the gap. The CDR3 loop reads CASSLTYEQYF. In DNA, the CDR3 is TGTGCCAGCTCTCTTACCTACGAGCAGTACTTC. Combining the CDR3 with reference TRBV2 and TRBJ2-7 gives the whole variable domain EPEVTQTPSHQVTQMGQEVILRCVPISNHLYFYWYRQILGQKVEFLVSFYNNEISEKSEIFDDQFSVERPDGSNFTLKIRSTKLEDSAMYFCASSLTYEQYFGPGTRLTVT.

This chain uses TRBV7-9 with TRBJ2-3; 9 bases are a match to TRBD1. This CDR3 contains 16 residues. With V trimmed by 5 bases and J by 3 bases, 9 bases remained unmatched. Germline V lookup: CDR1 SEHNR, CDR2 FQNEAQ (reference sequence). CDR3 sequence: CASSRYRDRATDTQYF. As DNA, the CDR3 is TGTGCCAGCAGCCGATACCGGGACAGGGCAACAGATACGCAGTATTTT.

The chain carries TRBV28 and TRBJ2-2, with TRBD2 matching 10 bases. Germline CDR1 MDHEN, CDR2 SYDVKM. J gave up 0 bases and V 5 bases, and 9 bases lay outside the gene matches. CDR3 length equals 18 residues. CDR3 sequence: CASSIPWTSGPNTGELFF. CDR3 nucleotides: TGTGCCAGCAGTATACCCTGGACTAGCGGCCCGAACACCGGGGAGCTGTTTTTT.

This rearrangement joins TRBV3-1 (or the pseudogene TRBV3-2) to TRBJ2-1, with TRBD1 identical over 9 bases. CDR1 and CDR2 from the germline V gene are LGHDT and YNNKEL (reference sequence). This CDR3 region has 16 residues. Unmatched junction bases numbered 10, after V lost 3 bases and J lost 7 bases. The CDR3 loop reads CASSQTGQGSFNEQFF. CDR3 nucleotides: TGTGCCAGCAGCCAGACCGGACAGGGGAGTTTTAATGAGCAGTTCTTC.

This sequence joins TRBV5-1 and TRBJ1-1; D not certain. Germline V gene sequence: CDR1 SGHRS, CDR2 YFSETQ. This CDR3 region has 14 residues. V lost 2 bases, J lost 4 bases, and 12 bases lay in between. CDR3 bases: TGCGCCAGCAGCTTCGGGTACGAGAGCACTGAAGCTTTCTTT. Encoded protein: CASSFGYESTEAFF.

A remark on this clone: The identical CDR3 is also encoded by other nucleotide sequences in the sample. CDR3 DNA: TGTGCCAGTAGTCCACAGGTTTTGGAGACCCAGTACTTC. It codes for CASSPQVLETQYF. The rearrangement uses TRBV19 and TRBJ2-5; TRBD1 might be the D (5 bases). The CDR3 contains 13 residues. V gave up 5 bases and J gave up 5 bases, with 12 bases separating them. The V gene's germline CDR1 is LNHDA and CDR2 SQIVND (reference sequence).

A few counts support this clone. The V gene is TRBV27, the J gene TRBJ2-7; possible D gene TRBD2, 5 bases. There are 14 residues in the CDR3. The germline V gene has CDR1 MNHEY and CDR2 SMNVEV (reference sequence). V lost 0 bases to trimming and J lost 1 base, with 7 bases between them. This chain's CDR3 is CASSLSRESYEQYF. Written as DNA, the CDR3 is TGTGCCAGCAGTTTATCGAGGGAGTCCTACGAGCAGTACTTC.

The rearrangement joins TRBV5-1 to TRBJ1-3; 9 bases match TRBD1. With V trimmed by 1 base and J by 4 bases, 12 bases remained unmatched. The CDR3 is 18 residues long. CDR1 and CDR2 (germline): SGHRS, YFSETQ. Written as DNA, the CDR3 is TGCGCCAGCAGCTTGTTCGGACAGGGGACCTCTAGAGGAAACACCATATATTTT. It specifies CASSLFGQGTSRGNTIYF.

This clone was detected only a few times. The gene calls are TRBV6-5 and TRBJ1-6; D remains unclear. This CDR3 contains 14 residues. Between the trimmed V and J ends, which lost 4 bases and 5 bases, there was a span of 9 bases. CDR1 and CDR2 (germline): MNHEY, SVGAGI. Here the CDR3 DNA reads TGTGCCAGCAGTTGGAGGCAGGATAATTCACCCCTCCACTTT. Translating it yields CASSWRQDNSPLHF.

The table lists this clone with a few counts. This chain joins TRBV6-6 and TRBJ1-6; possible D gene TRBD1, 6 bases. The CDR3 sequence is 15 residues long. CDR1 is MNHNY and CDR2 is SVGAGI in the germline V gene (reference sequence). V lost 2 bases to trimming and J lost 8 bases, with 13 bases between them. The CDR3 sequence: CASSYVDSPDSPLHF. The CDR3 DNA sequence: TGTGCCAGCAGTTACGTGGACAGCCCGGATTCACCCCTCCACTTT.

The CDR3 coding sequence is TGTGCCACCAGTGATTTGCACCGATGGGGAAGGAATAGCGGGGGGAGGAATGAGCAGTTCTTC. It specifies CATSDLHRWGRNSGGRNEQFF. The chain is built from TRBV24-1 and TRBJ2-1, with 10 bases matching TRBD2. The CDR3 is 21 residues long. V dropped 0 bases and J dropped 7; count of bases not matched to a gene: 20. CDR1 KGHDR and CDR2 SFDVKD come from the germline V gene.